This is a list of T cell receptor beta chains from one sample in a study of blood T cell repertoires in COVID-19. The assay was immunoSEQ multiplex PCR, and TCRdb's table has in-frame clones only and misses some. Among over 100,000 clones, 75% to 85% were seen once, and the ten largest hold over 9.5%. Sequencing used peripheral blood. These receptors came from a human donor in a cohort sampled during active COVID-19. The conserved cysteine and the conserved F or W are not part of the CDR3 here. Fields, in order: J gene, V gene, CDR3 protein.

TRBJ1-5	TRBV6-5	ASSRTGWGNQPQH
TRBJ2-7	TRBV6-2/TRBV6-3	ASSPLGRGRAYEQY
TRBJ1-2	TRBV7-9	ASSTQANYGYT
TRBJ1-6	TRBV30	AWSVRLAANSPLH
TRBJ2-7	TRBV12-3/TRBV12-4	ASRITQGGEQY
TRBJ1-5	TRBV18	ATTDRANQPQH
TRBJ1-2	TRBV11-1	ASSREGVGYT
TRBJ1-1	TRBV11-3	ASSFFPNFDTEAF
TRBJ1-2	TRBV30	AWRTQGAASFYGYT
TRBJ2-1	TRBV7-8	ASSPRTSGNGEQF
TRBJ2-7	TRBV5-6	ASRPRQGKGYEQY
TRBJ2-1	TRBV3-1/TRBV3-2	ASSQDQGLREQF
TRBJ2-6	TRBV11-2	ASSSTRLAGANVLT
TRBJ1-2	TRBV19	ASIPNPSRGGANYGYT
TRBJ1-4	TRBV5-1	ASSLGTDNREKLF
TRBJ1-1	TRBV29-1	SVQEMNTEAF
TRBJ2-3	TRBV4-1	ASSQDDITGTDTQY
TRBJ2-2	TRBV7-3	ASSLEGRGGELF
TRBJ1-4	TRBV19	ASRPPDATNEKLF
TRBJ1-2	TRBV27	ASSSPRGQGSEGYT
TRBJ1-1	TRBV5-1	ASSLVGQGAQGTEAF
TRBJ1-1	TRBV28	ASSVNRGPGEAF
TRBJ1-1	TRBV5-6	ASSFGGGAVTEAF
TRBJ2-7	TRBV19	ASSRTRDKTYEQY
TRBJ1-5	TRBV7-2	ASSLGRRQSTPQH
TRBJ2-1	TRBV2	ASKLGLKQF
TRBJ2-7	TRBV5-1	ASSLYGTGGNYEQY
TRBJ2-7	TRBV7-2	ASSVQGLAGGGLD
TRBJ2-7	TRBV18	ASSPQGSSYEQY
TRBJ2-7	TRBV5-1	ASSGAGTGSYEQY
TRBJ2-7	TRBV19	ASSPRTATYEQY
TRBJ1-4	TRBV9	ASSEPGQNEKLF
TRBJ1-2	TRBV7-8	ASSPEGGRGYT
TRBJ1-2	TRBV5-6	ASILLGTGGRSYGYT
TRBJ1-2	TRBV10-3	AISDGVARGLSNYGYT
TRBJ1-1	TRBV11-3	ASSRQGAGTEAF
TRBJ2-7	TRBV30	AWAGTGYEQY
TRBJ1-1	TRBV7-8	ASSTGWGNTEAF
TRBJ1-1	TRBV10-3	AISERDRTEAF
TRBJ2-7	TRBV5-1	ASSYATGSLSYEQY